The 4 T cell receptor beta chains listed next were all sequenced from one sample in a study of response to subunit inactivated influenza vaccine. TCRdb re-called the RT-PCR reads with MiXCR, one entry per CDR3 protein. The sample has 400,000 to 650,000 distinct CDR3 sequences; around 7.7% are singletons. The source was PBMCs from blood, collected around 25 months after vaccination. These receptors came from a man in his fifties or sixties who received an inactivated influenza vaccine.

The genes are TRBV6-1 and TRBJ1-1, with TRBD1 matching over 8 bases. The CDR3 loop spans 15 amino acids. V lost 7 bases and J lost 4; bases outside the gene matches: 11. Germline CDR1 is MNHNS and CDR2 is SASEGT. The CDR3 bases are TGTGCCAGCACTAAGGGGACAGGCCATACCACTGAAGCTTTCTTT. Its translation: CASTKGTGHTTEAFF.

This clonotype was found many times. The rearrangement links TRBV7-2 to TRBJ2-1; D is perhaps TRBD1 (5 bases). This CDR3 is built from 13 residues. The V gene's germline CDR1 is SGHTA and CDR2 FQGNSA. V was cut by 5 bases and J by 7 bases, with 12 bases left in between. The CDR3 nucleotides read TGTGCCAGCAGCGTTATCCAGGGAAATGAGCAGTTCTTC. This gives the protein CASSVIQGNEQFF.

The table lists this clonotype with many counts. The V gene is TRBV4-3, the J gene TRBJ1-1; 11 bases line up with TRBD1. Germline-derived CDR1 and CDR2 are LGHNA and YSLEER. The length of the CDR3 is 17 residues. Trimming took 5 bases from V and 6 from J; bases not matched to a gene: 14. The CDR3 is CASSKGQGAPIGAEAFF. Written as DNA, the CDR3 is TGCGCCAGCAGCAAAGGACAGGGGGCGCCTATTGGCGCTGAAGCTTTCTTT.

J is TRBJ2-2 and V is TRBV7-9; 7 bases are a match to TRBD1. V was pared by 3 bases and J by 6 bases, with 10 bases of the junction left unmatched. Germline lookup yields CDR1 SEHNR and CDR2 FQNEAQ (reference sequence). The CDR3 sequence is 16 residues long. The CDR3 spells CASSFRQTGPAGELFF. CDR3 DNA sequence: TGTGCCAGCAGCTTCCGTCAGACAGGGCCGGCCGGGGAGCTGTTTTTT.